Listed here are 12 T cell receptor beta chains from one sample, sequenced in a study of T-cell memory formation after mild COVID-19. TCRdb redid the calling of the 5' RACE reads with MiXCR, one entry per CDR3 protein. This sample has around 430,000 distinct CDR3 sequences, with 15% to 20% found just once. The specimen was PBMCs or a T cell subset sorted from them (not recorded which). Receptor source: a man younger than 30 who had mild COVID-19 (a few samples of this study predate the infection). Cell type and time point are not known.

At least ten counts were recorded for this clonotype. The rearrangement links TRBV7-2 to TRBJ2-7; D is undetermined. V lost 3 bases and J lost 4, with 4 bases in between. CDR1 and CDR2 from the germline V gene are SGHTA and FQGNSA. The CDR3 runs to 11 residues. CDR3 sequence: CASSFLYEQYF. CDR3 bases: TGTGCCAGCAGCTTCCTTTACGAGCAGTACTTC.

CDR3 DNA: TGTGCCAGCAGCCGCGGGATGACTGAAGCTTTCTTT. It specifies CASSRGMTEAFF. The V call is TRBV6-6, the J call TRBJ1-1; D gene unclear. Germline CDR1 and CDR2: MNHNY and SVGAGI (reference sequence). The CDR3 runs 12 residues. Trimming cost V 6 bases and J 5 bases, with 10 bases left between them.

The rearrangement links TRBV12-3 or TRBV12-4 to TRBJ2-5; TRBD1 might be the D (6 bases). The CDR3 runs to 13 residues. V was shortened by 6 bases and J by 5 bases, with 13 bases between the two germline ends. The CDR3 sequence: CASSPADSETQYF. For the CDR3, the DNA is TGTGCCAGCAGCCCCGCGGACAGCGAGACCCAGTACTTC.

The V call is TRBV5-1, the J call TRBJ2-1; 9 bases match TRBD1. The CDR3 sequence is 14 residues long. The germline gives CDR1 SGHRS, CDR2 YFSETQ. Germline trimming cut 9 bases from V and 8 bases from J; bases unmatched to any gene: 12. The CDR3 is CAIQPGQGRDEQFF. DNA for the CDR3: TGCGCCATCCAACCGGGACAGGGTCGAGATGAGCAGTTCTTC.

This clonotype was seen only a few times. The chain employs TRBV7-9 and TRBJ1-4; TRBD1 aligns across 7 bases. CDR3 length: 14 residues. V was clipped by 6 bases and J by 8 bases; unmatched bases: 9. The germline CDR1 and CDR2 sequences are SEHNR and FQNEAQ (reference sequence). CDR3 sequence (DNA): TGTGCCAGCAGTCAGGACAGGTGGCTGGAAAAACTGTTTTTT. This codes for CASSQDRWLEKLFF.

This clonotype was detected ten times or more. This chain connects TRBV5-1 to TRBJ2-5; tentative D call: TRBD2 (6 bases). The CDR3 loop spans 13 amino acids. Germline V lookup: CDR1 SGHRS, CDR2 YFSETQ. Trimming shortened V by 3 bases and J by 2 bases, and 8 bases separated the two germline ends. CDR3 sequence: CASSSGVQETQYF. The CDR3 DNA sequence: TGCGCCAGCAGCTCGGGGGTACAAGAGACCCAGTACTTC.

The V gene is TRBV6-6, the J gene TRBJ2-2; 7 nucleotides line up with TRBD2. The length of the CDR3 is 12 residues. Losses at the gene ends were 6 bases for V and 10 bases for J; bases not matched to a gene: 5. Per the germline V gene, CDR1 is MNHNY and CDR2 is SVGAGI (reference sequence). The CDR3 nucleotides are TGTGCCAGCAGCCCCGCGGGGGAGGAGCTGTTTTTT. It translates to CASSPAGEELFF.

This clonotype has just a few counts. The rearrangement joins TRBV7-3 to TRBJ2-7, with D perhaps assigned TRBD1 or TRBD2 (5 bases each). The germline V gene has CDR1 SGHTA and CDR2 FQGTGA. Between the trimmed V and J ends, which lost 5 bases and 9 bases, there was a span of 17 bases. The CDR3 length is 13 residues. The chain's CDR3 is CASSPGTSIRQYF. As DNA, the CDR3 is TGTGCCAGCAGCCCCGGGACGAGTATTAGGCAGTACTTC.

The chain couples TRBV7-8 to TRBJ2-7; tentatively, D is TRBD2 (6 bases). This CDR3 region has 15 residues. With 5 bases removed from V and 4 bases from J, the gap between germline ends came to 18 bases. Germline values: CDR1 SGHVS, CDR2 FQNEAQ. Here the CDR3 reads CASSPMGGFDYEQYV. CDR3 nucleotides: TGTGCCAGCAGCCCCATGGGGGGTTTCGATTACGAGCAGTACGTC.

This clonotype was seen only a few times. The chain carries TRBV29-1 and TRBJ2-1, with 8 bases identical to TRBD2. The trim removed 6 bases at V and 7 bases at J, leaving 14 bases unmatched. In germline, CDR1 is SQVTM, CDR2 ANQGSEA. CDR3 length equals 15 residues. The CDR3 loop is CSVELADTRGNEQFF. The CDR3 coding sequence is TGCAGCGTGGAACTAGCGGACACGCGAGGGAATGAGCAGTTCTTC.

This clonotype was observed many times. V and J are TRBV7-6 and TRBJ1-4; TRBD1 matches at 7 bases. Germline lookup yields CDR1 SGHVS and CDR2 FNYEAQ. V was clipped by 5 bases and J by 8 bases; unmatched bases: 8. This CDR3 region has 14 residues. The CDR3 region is CASSPQQGLEKLFF. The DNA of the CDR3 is TGTGCCAGCAGCCCCCAACAGGGGCTAGAAAAACTGTTTTTT.

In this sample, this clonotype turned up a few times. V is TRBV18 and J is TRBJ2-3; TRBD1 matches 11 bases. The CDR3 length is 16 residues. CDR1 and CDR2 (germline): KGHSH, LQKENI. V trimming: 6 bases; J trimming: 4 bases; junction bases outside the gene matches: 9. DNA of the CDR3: TGTGCCAGCTCCGAGGGGACAGGGGGAACTTCAGATACGCAGTATTTT. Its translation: CASSEGTGGTSDTQYF. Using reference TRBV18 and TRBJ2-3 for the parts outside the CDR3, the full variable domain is NAGVMQNPRHLVRRRGQEARLRCSPMKGHSHVYWYRQLPEEGLKFMVYLQKENIIDESGMPKERFSAEFPKEGPSILRIQQVVRGDSAAYFCASSEGTGGTSDTQYFGPGTRLTVL.